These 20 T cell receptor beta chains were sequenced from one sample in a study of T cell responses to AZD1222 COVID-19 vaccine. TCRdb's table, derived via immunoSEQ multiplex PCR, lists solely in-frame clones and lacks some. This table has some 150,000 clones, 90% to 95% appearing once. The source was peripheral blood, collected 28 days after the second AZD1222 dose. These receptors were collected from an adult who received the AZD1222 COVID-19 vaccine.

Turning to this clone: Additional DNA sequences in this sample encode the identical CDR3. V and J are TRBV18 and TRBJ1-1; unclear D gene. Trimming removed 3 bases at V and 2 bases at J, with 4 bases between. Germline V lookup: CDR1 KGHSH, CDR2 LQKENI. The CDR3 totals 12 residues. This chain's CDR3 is CASSPQNTEAFF. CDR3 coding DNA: TGTGCCAGCTCACCCCAAAACACTGAAGCTTTCTTT.

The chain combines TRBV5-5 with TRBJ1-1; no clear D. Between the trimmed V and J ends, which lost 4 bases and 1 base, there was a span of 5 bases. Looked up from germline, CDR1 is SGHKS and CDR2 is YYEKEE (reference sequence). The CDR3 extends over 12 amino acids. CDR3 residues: CASSLRNTEAFF. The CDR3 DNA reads TGTGCCAGCAGCCTAAGGAACACTGAAGCTTTCTTT. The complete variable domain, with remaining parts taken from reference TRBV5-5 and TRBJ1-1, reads DAGVTQSPTHLIKTRGQQVTLRCSPISGHKSVSWYQQVLGQGPQFIFQYYEKEERGRGNFPDRFSARQFPNYSSELNVNALLLGDSALYLCASSLRNTEAFFGQGTRLTVV.

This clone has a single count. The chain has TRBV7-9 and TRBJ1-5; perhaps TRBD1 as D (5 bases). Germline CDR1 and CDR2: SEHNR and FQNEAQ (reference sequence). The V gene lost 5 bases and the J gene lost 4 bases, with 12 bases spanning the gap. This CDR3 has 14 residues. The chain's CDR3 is CASSAGTVNQPQHF. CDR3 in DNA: TGTGCCAGCAGCGCCGGGACGGTAAATCAGCCCCAGCATTTT.

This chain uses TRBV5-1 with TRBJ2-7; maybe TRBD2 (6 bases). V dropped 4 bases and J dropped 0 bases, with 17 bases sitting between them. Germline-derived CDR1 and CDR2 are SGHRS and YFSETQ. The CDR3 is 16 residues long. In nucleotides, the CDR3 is TGCGCCAGCAGCGGAGACCAGGGACTTAACTCCTACGAGCAGTACTTC. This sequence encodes CASSGDQGLNSYEQYF.

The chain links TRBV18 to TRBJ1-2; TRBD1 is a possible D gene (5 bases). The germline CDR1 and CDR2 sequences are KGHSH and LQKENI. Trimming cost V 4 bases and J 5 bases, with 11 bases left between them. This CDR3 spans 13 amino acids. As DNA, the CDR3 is TGTGCCAGCTCACGGGGCGCGGAATATGGCTACACCTTC. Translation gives CASSRGAEYGYTF. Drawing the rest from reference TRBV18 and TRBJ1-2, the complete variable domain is NAGVMQNPRHLVRRRGQEARLRCSPMKGHSHVYWYRQLPEEGLKFMVYLQKENIIDESGMPKERFSAEFPKEGPSILRIQQVVRGDSAAYFCASSRGAEYGYTFGSGTRLTVV.

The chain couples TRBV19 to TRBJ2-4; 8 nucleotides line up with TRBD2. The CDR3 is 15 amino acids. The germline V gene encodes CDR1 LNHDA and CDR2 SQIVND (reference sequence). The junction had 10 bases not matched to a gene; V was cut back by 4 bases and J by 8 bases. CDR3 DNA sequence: TGTGCCAGTAGTACCGGGGGACTAGGATCCCACATTCAGTACTTC. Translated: CASSTGGLGSHIQYF.

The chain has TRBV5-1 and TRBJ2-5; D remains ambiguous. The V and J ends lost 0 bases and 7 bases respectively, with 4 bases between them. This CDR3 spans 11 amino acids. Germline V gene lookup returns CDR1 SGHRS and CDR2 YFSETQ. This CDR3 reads CASSLDWTQYF. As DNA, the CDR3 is TGCGCCAGCAGCTTGGACTGGACCCAGTACTTC.

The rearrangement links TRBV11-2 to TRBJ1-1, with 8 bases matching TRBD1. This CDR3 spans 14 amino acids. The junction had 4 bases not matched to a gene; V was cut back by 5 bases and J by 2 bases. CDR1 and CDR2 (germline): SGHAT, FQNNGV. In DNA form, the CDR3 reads TGTGCCAGCAGCCGCGGACAGGGTAACACTGAAGCTTTCTTT. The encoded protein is CASSRGQGNTEAFF. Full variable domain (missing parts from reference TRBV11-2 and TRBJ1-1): EAGVAQSPRYKIIEKRQSVAFWCNPISGHATLYWYQQILGQGPKLLIQFQNNGVVDDSQLPKDRFSAERLKGVDSTLKIQPAKLEDSAVYLCASSRGQGNTEAFFGQGTRLTVV.

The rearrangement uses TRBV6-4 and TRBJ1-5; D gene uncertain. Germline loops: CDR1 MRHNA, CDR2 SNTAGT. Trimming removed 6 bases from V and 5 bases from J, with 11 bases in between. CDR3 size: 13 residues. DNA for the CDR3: TGTGCCAGCAGCCACGGGATAGATCAGCCCCAGCATTTT. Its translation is CASSHGIDQPQHF.

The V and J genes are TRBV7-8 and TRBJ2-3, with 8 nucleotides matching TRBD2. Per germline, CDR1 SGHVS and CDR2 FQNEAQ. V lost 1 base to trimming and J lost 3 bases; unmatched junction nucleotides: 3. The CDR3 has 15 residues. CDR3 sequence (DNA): TGTGCCAGCAGCTTAGTGGGACTAGGAACAGATACGCAGTATTTT. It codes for CASSLVGLGTDTQYF.

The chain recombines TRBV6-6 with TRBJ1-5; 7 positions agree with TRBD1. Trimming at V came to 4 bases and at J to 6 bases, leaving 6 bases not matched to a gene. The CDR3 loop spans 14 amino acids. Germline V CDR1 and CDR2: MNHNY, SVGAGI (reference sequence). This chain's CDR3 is CASSFDRVGQPQHF. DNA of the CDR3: TGTGCCAGCAGTTTCGACAGGGTCGGTCAGCCCCAGCATTTT.

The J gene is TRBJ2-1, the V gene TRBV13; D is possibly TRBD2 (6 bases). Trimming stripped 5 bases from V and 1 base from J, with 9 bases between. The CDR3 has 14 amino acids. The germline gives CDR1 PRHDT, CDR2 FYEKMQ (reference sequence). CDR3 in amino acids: CASSTGVSYNEQFF. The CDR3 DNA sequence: TGTGCCAGCAGCACGGGGGTTTCCTACAATGAGCAGTTCTTC.

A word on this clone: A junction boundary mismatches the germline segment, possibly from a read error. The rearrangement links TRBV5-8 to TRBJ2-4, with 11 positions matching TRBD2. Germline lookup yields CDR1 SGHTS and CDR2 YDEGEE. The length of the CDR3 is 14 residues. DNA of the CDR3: TGTGCCAGCAGGTTGGGACTAGCGGTAAACATTCAGTACTTC. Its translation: CASRLGLAVNIQYF.

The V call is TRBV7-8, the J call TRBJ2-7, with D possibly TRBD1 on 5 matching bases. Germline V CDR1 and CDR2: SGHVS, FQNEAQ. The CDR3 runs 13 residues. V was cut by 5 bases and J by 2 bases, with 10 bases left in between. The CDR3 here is CASSHGHTYEQYF. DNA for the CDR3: TGTGCCAGCAGCCATGGACATACCTACGAGCAGTACTTC.

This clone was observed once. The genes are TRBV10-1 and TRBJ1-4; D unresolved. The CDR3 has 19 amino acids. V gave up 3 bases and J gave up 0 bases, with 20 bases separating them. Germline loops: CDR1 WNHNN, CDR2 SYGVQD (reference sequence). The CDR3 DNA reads TGCGCCAGCAGTGACCTCCTTTTTCTGGCGAGAGCAACTAATGAAAAACTGTTTTTT. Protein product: CASSDLLFLARATNEKLFF.

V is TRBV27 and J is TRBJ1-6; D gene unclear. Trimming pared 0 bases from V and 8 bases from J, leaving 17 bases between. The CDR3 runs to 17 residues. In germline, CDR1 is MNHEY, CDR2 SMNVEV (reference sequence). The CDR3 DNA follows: TGTGCCAGCAGTTTATCCGGAGGACGGCCTTGGGATTCACCCCTCCACTTT. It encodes CASSLSGGRPWDSPLHF.

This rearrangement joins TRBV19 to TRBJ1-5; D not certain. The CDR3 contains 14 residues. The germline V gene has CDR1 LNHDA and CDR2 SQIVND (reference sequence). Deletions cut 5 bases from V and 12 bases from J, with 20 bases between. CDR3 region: CASSSVPVGFHQHF. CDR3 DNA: TGTGCCAGTAGTTCGGTCCCGGTGGGTTTTCACCAGCATTTT.

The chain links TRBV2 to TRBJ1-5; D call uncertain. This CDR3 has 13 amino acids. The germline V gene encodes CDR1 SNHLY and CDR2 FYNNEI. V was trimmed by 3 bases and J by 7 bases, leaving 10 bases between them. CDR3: CASSDRIRQPQHF. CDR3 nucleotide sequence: TGTGCCAGCAGTGACAGGATCCGGCAGCCCCAGCATTTT. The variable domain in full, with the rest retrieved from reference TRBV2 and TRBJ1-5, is EPEVTQTPSHQVTQMGQEVILRCVPISNHLYFYWYRQILGQKVEFLVSFYNNEISEKSEIFDDQFSVERPDGSNFTLKIRSTKLEDSAMYFCASSDRIRQPQHFGDGTRLSIL.

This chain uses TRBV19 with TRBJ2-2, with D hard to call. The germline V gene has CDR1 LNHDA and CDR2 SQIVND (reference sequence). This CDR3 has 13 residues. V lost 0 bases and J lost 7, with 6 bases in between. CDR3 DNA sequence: TGTGCCAGTAGTATAGATCCAATCGGGGAGCTGTTTTTT. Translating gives CASSIDPIGELFF. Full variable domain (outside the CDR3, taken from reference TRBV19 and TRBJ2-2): DGGITQSPKYLFRKEGQNVTLSCEQNLNHDAMYWYRQDPGQGLRLIYYSQIVNDFQKGDIAEGYSVSREKKESFPLTVTSAQKNPTAFYLCASSIDPIGELFFGEGSRLTVL.

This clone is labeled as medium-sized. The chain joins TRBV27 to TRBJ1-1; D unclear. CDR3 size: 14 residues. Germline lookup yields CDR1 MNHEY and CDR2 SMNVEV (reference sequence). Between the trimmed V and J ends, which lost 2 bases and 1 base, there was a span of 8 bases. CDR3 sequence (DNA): TGTGCCAGCAGTTTAAGTAGTGCGAACACTGAAGCTTTCTTT. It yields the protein CASSLSSANTEAFF.